These 29 T cell receptor beta chains were all obtained from the same sample, sequenced in a study of T cells in Graves' hyperthyroidism and ophthalmopathy. TCR beta CDR3 regions were amplified from RNA. The HTBI set primed first-round TCR CDR3 RT-PCR. TCRdb reprocessed the multiplex PCR reads via MiXCR and lists one record per CDR3 protein. Of hundreds of thousands of distinct CDR3 sequences listed, roughly 20% are singletons. Sequencing used blood. Receptors were obtained from a woman aged 45-65 years with Graves' hyperthyroidism that later progressed to Graves' ophthalmopathy.

The rearrangement joins TRBV6-1 to TRBJ2-1; 7 bases agree with TRBD1. V lost 10 bases and J lost 4; bases outside the gene matches: 7. The CDR3 has 13 amino acids. CDR1 MNHNS and CDR2 SASEGT come from the germline V gene. The CDR3 spells CAISGQTYNEQFF. The CDR3 DNA reads TGTGCCATCTCGGGACAGACATACAATGAGCAGTTCTTC.

The sample holds many counts of this clonotype. V is TRBV7-2 and J is TRBJ2-7; 8 positions match TRBD1. The CDR3 runs to 14 residues. Germline V lookup: CDR1 SGHTA, CDR2 FQGNSA. With 5 bases clipped from V and 3 bases from J, the junction kept 6 bases outside the gene matches. The chain's CDR3 is CASSRKGQDYEQYF. CDR3 nucleotide sequence: TGTGCCAGCAGCAGAAAGGGACAGGACTACGAGCAGTACTTC.

This clonotype was seen repeatedly, ten times or more. The chain is built from TRBV27 and TRBJ1-5, with 7 nucleotides matching TRBD1. The V and J ends lost 5 bases and 5 bases, in that order; junction bases with no gene match: 6. Germline V lookup: CDR1 MNHEY, CDR2 SMNVEV (reference sequence). This CDR3 comprises 14 residues. CDR3 in amino acids: CASSPRGWDQPQHF. Written as DNA, the CDR3 is TGTGCCAGCAGTCCCAGGGGGTGGGATCAGCCCCAGCATTTT.

This clonotype was recorded many times. The genes are TRBV2 and TRBJ2-3; possibly TRBD2 for D (5 bases). Between the trimmed V and J ends, which lost 3 bases and 1 base, there was a span of 11 bases. Per germline, CDR1 SNHLY and CDR2 FYNNEI. The CDR3 has 15 amino acids. The CDR3 region has the DNA TGTGCCAGCAGTGAGGGATCCGGGGGCACAGATACGCAGTATTTT. Protein product: CASSEGSGGTDTQYF.

About this clonotype: The junction shows a germline mismatch at one end, possibly a read error. This chain uses TRBV6-4 with TRBJ2-2; D call uncertain. This CDR3 is built from 16 residues. CDR1 is MRHNA, CDR2 SNTAGT, per germline. CDR3 nucleotide sequence: TGTGCCAGCAGTTACTCAAGCGCTAGTGGTGGTGGGGAGCTGTTTTTT. This encodes CASSYSSASGGGELFF.

The rearrangement uses TRBV12-3 or TRBV12-4 and TRBJ1-6; TRBD1 aligns across 9 bases. Trimming at V came to 6 bases and at J to 7 bases, leaving 1 base not matched to a gene. CDR3 length: 13 amino acids. CDR3 nucleotide sequence: TGTGCCAGCAGAGGACAGGGGAATTCACCCCTCCACTTT. This codes for CASRGQGNSPLHF.

This clonotype was detected many times. The genes are TRBV3-1 and TRBJ1-5; unclear D gene. The CDR3 runs 12 residues. With 4 bases removed from V and 6 bases from J, the gap between germline ends came to 7 bases. Germline loops: CDR1 LGHDT, CDR2 YNNKEL (reference sequence). The CDR3 sequence: CASSLGSQPQHF. Here the CDR3 DNA reads TGTGCCAGCAGCCTAGGGAGTCAGCCCCAGCATTTT. Drawing the rest from reference TRBV3-1 and TRBJ1-5, the complete variable domain is DTAVSQTPKYLVTQMGNDKSIKCEQNLGHDTMYWYKQDSKKFLKIMFSYNNKELIINETVPNRFSPKSPDKAHLNLHINSLELGDSAVYFCASSLGSQPQHFGDGTRLSIL.

The sample holds a few counts of this clonotype. The chain carries TRBV7-3 and TRBJ1-3, with 7 bases matching TRBD1. Germline V lookup: CDR1 SGHTA, CDR2 FQGTGA. The V gene end was trimmed by 7 bases and the J gene end by 0 bases; junction bases not matched to a gene: 15. This CDR3 comprises 18 residues. Written as DNA, the CDR3 is TGTGCCAGCAACACACAGACTCACCGGGACAGCTCTGGAAACACCATATATTTT. This codes for CASNTQTHRDSSGNTIYF.

Regarding this clonotype: It may be a read error: a sequence one base away is much more abundant. V gene TRBV3-1 combines with J gene TRBJ1-1, with D maybe TRBD1 (5 bases). Germline loops: CDR1 LGHDT, CDR2 YNNKEL (reference sequence). The CDR3 consists of 14 residues. The CDR3 DNA reads TGTGCCAGCAGCCAAGTATGGGACGTTGGTGAAGCTTTGTTT. Residues: CASSQVWDVGEALF. Full variable domain (missing parts from reference TRBV3-1 and TRBJ1-1): DTAVSQTPKYLVTQMGNDKSIKCEQNLGHDTMYWYKQDSKKFLKIMFSYNNKELIINETVPNRFSPKSPDKAHLNLHINSLELGDSAVYFCASSQVWDVGEALFGQGTRLTVV.

This clonotype was seen ten or more times. The rearrangement links TRBV3-1 to TRBJ1-1; maybe TRBD1 (6 bases). Trimming removed 4 bases at V and 1 base at J, with 10 bases between. The CDR3 runs 14 residues. CDR1 is LGHDT and CDR2 is YNNKEL in the germline V gene (reference sequence). This CDR3 is CASSRTDRNTEAFF. CDR3 DNA: TGTGCCAGCAGCCGAACGGACAGGAACACTGAAGCTTTCTTT. Full variable domain (missing parts from reference TRBV3-1 and TRBJ1-1): DTAVSQTPKYLVTQMGNDKSIKCEQNLGHDTMYWYKQDSKKFLKIMFSYNNKELIINETVPNRFSPKSPDKAHLNLHINSLELGDSAVYFCASSRTDRNTEAFFGQGTRLTVV.

The rearrangement uses TRBV4-1 and TRBJ2-3; maybe TRBD1 (5 bases). The CDR3 sequence is 15 residues long. Germline V gene sequence: CDR1 MGHRA, CDR2 YSYEKL. V was shortened by 2 bases and J by 0 bases, with 9 bases between the two germline ends. CDR3 loop: CASSQTDISTDTQYF. The CDR3 region has the DNA TGCGCCAGCAGCCAAACGGACATCAGCACAGATACGCAGTATTTT.

This clonotype was picked up many times. This chain connects TRBV3-1 to TRBJ1-5, with 7 nucleotides matching TRBD1. V dropped 1 base and J dropped 5; count of bases not matched to a gene: 5. Germline V gene data show CDR1 as LGHDT and CDR2 as YNNKEL (reference sequence). The length of the CDR3 is 15 residues. The CDR3 coding sequence is TGTGCCAGCAGCCAAGTAGGGGGCAGCGATCAGCCCCAGCATTTT. It is translated as CASSQVGGSDQPQHF.

V gene TRBV9 combines with J gene TRBJ1-2, with D maybe TRBD1 (5 bases). V lost 0 bases and J 5 bases, leaving 14 bases between the germline ends. CDR1 is SGDLS, CDR2 YYNGEE, per germline. This CDR3 has 15 amino acids. For the CDR3, the DNA is TGTGCCAGCAGCGTAGTTCCCAACGAGGGGTATGGCTACACCTTC. Amino acids: CASSVVPNEGYGYTF.

The CDR3, as DNA: TGCAGTGCTAAACCCGGGACTAGCAATTTTGGCGGGGAGCTGTTTTTT. Its translation: CSAKPGTSNFGGELFF. V and J are TRBV20-1 and TRBJ2-2, with 9 bases that match TRBD2. Germline V lookup: CDR1 DFQATT, CDR2 SNEGSKA (reference sequence). There are 16 residues in the CDR3. Trimming at V came to 4 bases and at J to 7 bases, leaving 13 bases not matched to a gene.

This clonotype was seen at least ten times. This chain's CDR3 is CASSYLISPLHF. The CDR3 coding sequence is TGTGCCAGCAGCTACCTGATCTCACCCCTCCACTTT. This chain uses TRBV3-1 with TRBJ1-6; D not certain. The CDR3 length is 12 residues. Germline CDR1 LGHDT, CDR2 YNNKEL (reference sequence). Trimming removed 5 bases at V and 10 bases at J, with 9 bases between.

This clonotype was observed at least ten times. The chain joins TRBV2 to TRBJ1-6, with D unclear. The ends were cut back, 6 bases at V and 0 bases at J, with 12 bases in the middle. The CDR3 totals 16 residues. The germline gives CDR1 SNHLY, CDR2 FYNNEI. The CDR3 protein is CASRRTSRSYNSPLHF. Here the CDR3 DNA reads TGTGCCAGCAGGAGGACTTCGCGCTCCTATAATTCACCCCTCCACTTT.

This clonotype was detected only a few times. V is TRBV9 and J is TRBJ2-4; 7 bases map to TRBD1. The CDR3 is 15 amino acids. J lost 2 bases, V lost 4 bases, and 6 bases had no gene match. Germline CDR1 and CDR2: SGDLS and YYNGEE. The CDR3 is CASSSTGATKNIQYF. DNA for the CDR3: TGTGCCAGCAGCAGCACAGGGGCGACCAAAAACATTCAGTACTTC.

This chain connects TRBV12-3 or TRBV12-4 to TRBJ2-2; the match to TRBD1 covers 7 bases. The CDR3 is 13 residues long. J gave up 5 bases and V 10 bases, and 7 bases lay outside the gene matches. In DNA, the CDR3 is TGTGCCATTCAGGGGGAAGGGACCGGGGAGCTGTTTTTT. This encodes CAIQGEGTGELFF.

In this sample, this clonotype turned up a few times. The chain carries TRBV5-1 and TRBJ2-1, with D uncertain. Germline V gives CDR1 SGHRS, CDR2 YFSETQ. This CDR3 comprises 16 residues. Trimming pared 4 bases from V and 5 bases from J, leaving 19 bases between. The CDR3 spells CASSERNLLTDNEQFF. Here the CDR3 DNA reads TGCGCCAGCAGCGAGAGGAACCTACTTACCGACAATGAGCAGTTCTTC.

This clonotype was seen at least ten times. J is TRBJ2-7 and V is TRBV11-3; D is perhaps TRBD1 (6 bases). The length of the CDR3 is 15 residues. The V and J ends lost 6 bases and 2 bases respectively, with 17 bases between them. Per germline, CDR1 SGHNT and CDR2 YENEEA. In DNA form, the CDR3 reads TGTGCCAGCAGTTGGGACATTCGCTCCACCTACGAGCAGTACTTC. The encoded protein is CASSWDIRSTYEQYF.

This clonotype has more than one count but fewer than ten. The rearrangement links TRBV7-2 to TRBJ2-1; no clear D gene. Germline V gene data show CDR1 as SGHTA and CDR2 as FQGNSA. The CDR3 is 15 residues long. V lost 0 bases and J 1 base, leaving 7 bases between the germline ends. CDR3 DNA: TGTGCCAGCAGCTTAGCGCGCAGATCCTACAATGAGCAGTTCTTC. This codes for CASSLARRSYNEQFF.

Remarks on this clonotype: At one end, the junction sequence differs from germline, possibly due to a read error. The CDR3 protein is CASSLQISGANVLIF. The CDR3 DNA follows: TGCGCCAGCAGCTTACAGATCTCTGGGGCCAACGTCCTGATTTTC. The chain employs TRBV5-1 and TRBJ2-6, with D tentatively TRBD1 (5 bases). Germline CDR1 and CDR2: SGHRS and YFSETQ. The CDR3 covers 15 residues.

This clonotype appeared many times. The rearrangement uses TRBV11-2 and TRBJ2-2; possible D gene TRBD1, 5 bases. The V gene's germline CDR1 is SGHAT and CDR2 FQNNGV. The V end lost 3 bases, the J end lost 5 bases, and 19 bases lay between the germline ends. This CDR3 has 17 residues. DNA of the CDR3: TGTGCCAGCAGCTTCGGTCAGGGCCACACGGCGACCGGGGAGCTGTTTTTT. Protein: CASSFGQGHTATGELFF.

This clonotype appeared many times. This chain connects TRBV11-2 to TRBJ2-1; possible D gene TRBD1, 6 bases. Germline V gene data show CDR1 as SGHAT and CDR2 as FQNNGV. The CDR3 length is 15 residues. V lost 5 bases and J 6 bases, leaving 17 bases between the germline ends. Here the CDR3 DNA reads TGTGCCAGCAGCAGTACAGGGTGGGTCACCAATGAGCAGTTCTTC. Protein: CASSSTGWVTNEQFF.

The sample holds many counts of this clonotype. The junction does not match germline at one end; this may be a read error. The J gene is TRBJ2-2, the V gene TRBV7-7; 12 bases are shared with TRBD2. CDR1 is SSHAT and CDR2 is FNYEAQ in the germline V gene (reference sequence). The CDR3 loop spans 15 amino acids. The DNA for the CDR3 is TGTGCTAGCAGCTCTACTAGCGGGGGGACCGGGGAGCTGTTTTTT. It is translated as CASSSTSGGTGELFF.

This clonotype was counted only a few times. This chain joins TRBV19 and TRBJ1-5; D call uncertain. Per the germline V gene, CDR1 is LNHDA and CDR2 is SQIVND (reference sequence). The V gene lost 7 bases and the J gene lost 3 bases, with 10 bases spanning the gap. The CDR3 sequence is 13 residues long. CDR3 residues: CASNNGHNQPQHF. CDR3 bases: TGTGCCAGTAACAACGGTCACAATCAGCCCCAGCATTTT.

The rearrangement links TRBV7-2 to TRBJ2-3; no firm D call. Trimming stripped 4 bases from V and 1 base from J, with 15 bases between. The CDR3 is made up of 16 amino acids. The V gene's germline CDR1 is SGHTA and CDR2 FQGNSA. CDR3 in DNA: TGTGCCAGCAGCTCCCTATGGCCCTTAGGCACAGATACGCAGTATTTT. Translation: CASSSLWPLGTDTQYF.

The rearrangement links TRBV12-3 or TRBV12-4 to TRBJ2-5, with a tentative D call TRBD1 (5 bases). The ends were cut back, 3 bases at V and 4 bases at J, with 6 bases in the middle. The CDR3 loop spans 12 amino acids. The CDR3 protein is CASSFRVETQYF. Here the CDR3 DNA reads TGTGCCAGCAGTTTCAGGGTAGAGACCCAGTACTTC.

V usage is TRBV10-2 and J usage is TRBJ2-7, with 8 bases lining up with TRBD1. The CDR3 has 13 residues. Unmatched junction bases numbered 6, after V lost 7 bases and J lost 4 bases. The germline gives CDR1 WSHSY, CDR2 SAAADI. The CDR3 DNA reads TGCGCCAGCACCGGTGACAGGGGTTACGAGCAGTACTTC. This codes for CASTGDRGYEQYF.